These 11 T cell receptor beta chains originate from one sample sequenced in a study of blood T cell repertoires in COVID-19. Libraries were prepared by immunoSEQ multiplex PCR; TCRdb keeps only in-frame clonotypes and omits some of them. Of some 130,000 clones in the sample, roughly three quarters were seen once. Sequenced material: peripheral blood. Receptor source: a woman of 80 years or more with acute or convalescent COVID-19.

The CDR3 DNA is TGTGCCAGCAGCTACTCGGGGGATAGCAATCAGCCCCAGCATTTT. It yields the protein CASSYSGDSNQPQHF. This rearrangement joins TRBV9 to TRBJ1-5; tentatively, D is TRBD1 (5 bases). Per germline, CDR1 SGDLS and CDR2 YYNGEE. The CDR3 length is 15 residues. Trimming removed 4 bases from V and 0 bases from J, with 11 bases in between.

To note about this clone: Other nucleotide sequences from this sample produce the same CDR3. This chain joins TRBV28 and TRBJ2-7; D gene unclear. Looked up from germline, CDR1 is MDHEN and CDR2 is SYDVKM. Trimming took off 1 base at V and 4 bases at J, with 11 bases between the two ends. This CDR3 has 14 residues. The DNA for the CDR3 is TGTGCCAGCAGTTTATCGGGTCCGTCGTACGAGCAGTACTTC. Amino acid sequence: CASSLSGPSYEQYF.

The genes are TRBV7-2 and TRBJ2-7, with 11 bases aligning to TRBD2. Unmatched junction bases numbered 12, after V lost 5 bases and J lost 6 bases. This CDR3 spans 16 amino acids. Germline assignment: CDR1 SGHTA and CDR2 FQGNSA. The CDR3 DNA reads TGTGCCAGCAGCACCTACAGACTAGCGGGATTCTCCGAGCAGTACTTC. It specifies CASSTYRLAGFSEQYF. Complete variable domain (other parts from reference TRBV7-2 and TRBJ2-7): GAGVSQSPSNKVTEKGKDVELRCDPISGHTALYWYRQSLGQGLEFLIYFQGNSAPDKSGLPSDRFSAERTGGSVSTLTIQRTQQEDSAVYLCASSTYRLAGFSEQYFGPGTRLTVT.

The rearrangement uses TRBV7-2 and TRBJ2-3; possible D gene TRBD1, 7 bases. Trimming stripped 1 base from V and 3 bases from J, with 14 bases between. Germline CDR1 and CDR2: SGHTA and FQGNSA. This CDR3 is built from 16 residues. The DNA for the CDR3 is TGTGCCAGCAGCTTAGGTCCGCCAGGGGGGACAGATACGCAGTATTTT. It yields the protein CASSLGPPGGTDTQYF. Supplemented by reference TRBV7-2 and TRBJ2-3, the full variable domain reads GAGVSQSPSNKVTEKGKDVELRCDPISGHTALYWYRQSLGQGLEFLIYFQGNSAPDKSGLPSDRFSAERTGGSVSTLTIQRTQQEDSAVYLCASSLGPPGGTDTQYFGPGTRLTVL.

The V call is TRBV21-1, the J call TRBJ1-6; the table's D call TRBD1 went unverified against the DNA. TRBV21-1 is listed as a pseudogene. The CDR3 runs to 17 residues. The DNA for the CDR3 is TGTGCCAGCAGCAAAATTTACAGGGCGGAGGATAATTCACCCCTCCACTTT. Its translation: CASSKIYRAEDNSPLHF.

In DNA, the CDR3 is TGCGCCAGCAGCTTGGGAAGCGGAGGCTCCTACAATGAGCAGTTCTTC. Protein product: CASSLGSGGSYNEQFF. This chain links TRBV5-1 with TRBJ2-1, with D tentatively TRBD2 (5 bases). The CDR3 consists of 16 residues. CDR1 SGHRS and CDR2 YFSETQ come from the germline V gene. The V and J ends lost 0 bases and 0 bases respectively, with 10 bases between them.

This chain uses TRBV6-1 with TRBJ1-2, with 8 positions matching TRBD1. Trimming cost V 0 bases and J 8 bases; bases outside gene matches: 11. Germline V gene data show CDR1 as MNHNS and CDR2 as SASEGT. The CDR3 length is 16 residues. The CDR3 reads CASSEAPGGFPYGYTF. In nucleotides, the CDR3 is TGTGCCAGCAGTGAAGCCCCAGGGGGCTTCCCCTACGGCTACACCTTC.

The chain carries TRBV7-3 and TRBJ2-3; tentative D call: TRBD2 (6 bases). CDR3 length: 14 amino acids. V dropped 3 bases and J dropped 5 bases, with 12 bases sitting between them. The germline gives CDR1 SGHTA, CDR2 FQGTGA. CDR3 nucleotides: TGTGCCAGCAGCTTGGGGGTTAGCGGAGATACGCAGTATTTT. It is translated as CASSLGVSGDTQYF.

V usage is TRBV7-3 and J usage is TRBJ1-1; D perhaps matches TRBD1 (6 bases). CDR3 length equals 14 residues. V lost 3 bases and J 0 bases, leaving 8 bases between the germline ends. From germline, CDR1 is SGHTA and CDR2 FQGTGA. The CDR3 DNA reads TGTGCCAGCAGCTTTGAGGGGGTGAACACTGAAGCTTTCTTT. Encoded protein: CASSFEGVNTEAFF.

This clone was seen a single time. The chain carries TRBV30 and TRBJ2-3, with a possible D match to TRBD2 (6 bases). Germline CDR1 reads GTSNPN; CDR2 reads SVGIG (reference sequence). This CDR3 region has 12 residues. V was pared by 4 bases and J by 3 bases, with 8 bases between. CDR3 in amino acids: CAWTGGTDTQYF. DNA for the CDR3: TGTGCCTGGACCGGGGGAACAGATACGCAGTATTTT.

The chain has TRBV29-1 and TRBJ1-1, with 9 bases fitting TRBD1. V gave up 6 bases and J gave up 0 bases; unmatched junction bases: 11. This CDR3 has 16 residues. In germline, CDR1 is SQVTM, CDR2 ANQGSEA. The DNA of the CDR3 is TGCAGCGTCTACCCCCGGGACAGGGACCTGAACACTGAAGCTTTCTTT. This gives the protein CSVYPRDRDLNTEAFF. Full variable domain (outside the CDR3, taken from reference TRBV29-1 and TRBJ1-1): SAVISQKPSRDICQRGTSLTIQCQVDSQVTMMFWYRQQPGQSLTLIATANQGSEATYESGFVIDKFPISRPNLTFSTLTVSNMSPEDSSIYLCSVYPRDRDLNTEAFFGQGTRLTVV.